The sequence of this T cell receptor beta chain was determined in a study of cytomegalovirus exposure and HLA in healthy donors. CDR3 length: 12 residues. In the PCR, 60 Vbeta and 13 Jbeta primers were used. In the original processing: As a later analysis found, there were 78 million or so unique TCR beta chains, of which 8.5 million to 13 million were shared. Assay: immunoSEQ multiplex PCR; the TCRdb copy retains only in-frame clones and omits some. V, J and clone size are those of that table, while D and trimming were read from the DNA. The sample has around 120,000 clones; approximately 77% are singletons. Whole-study findings and limits: Earlier results showed most TCR beta V segments being productive about 90% or about 30% of the time. Presence/absence analyses supposed approximately even sequencing depth among donors.

A remark on this clone: Its antigen is still unknown.

The chain is built from TRBV21-1 and TRBJ1-3; the table names TRBD1, a call not compared with the DNA. TRBV21-1 is tagged as a pseudogene. This TCR was recovered from a man aged 18 to 35 in good health and CMV-seronegative. The sample taken for sequencing was PBMCs. The CDR3 loop is CASSRGVNTIYF. The CDR3 DNA is TGTGCCAGCTCCAGGGGGGTAAACACCATATATTTT.